One sample yielded the 9 T cell receptor beta chains listed below, sequenced in a study of identical twins. TCRdb reanalysed the 5' RACE reads using MiXCR and keeps one entry per CDR3 protein. Of approximately 620,000 distinct CDR3 sequences in the sample, over 8.5% were seen once. These data were also reused for a study on yellow fever vaccine responses in identical twins.

Sequenced: PBMCs. The receptor source for this set is a woman between 18 and 29 years old in good health.

This clonotype was counted between two and nine times. The chain is built from TRBV29-1 and TRBJ2-7; D is perhaps TRBD2 (6 bases). CDR3 length: 15 amino acids. Germline V gives CDR1 SQVTM, CDR2 ANQGSEA. Trimming left V 3 bases short and J 3 bases short, with 18 bases between. CDR3 region: CSVDLPAGRGYEQYF. CDR3 in DNA: TGCAGCGTTGATCTTCCTGCGGGACGGGGCTACGAGCAGTACTTC.

This clonotype was detected many times. This chain's CDR3 is CSARDNSGRAWWQETQYF. CDR3 DNA: TGCAGTGCTAGAGATAATAGCGGGAGGGCCTGGTGGCAAGAGACCCAGTACTTC. V usage is TRBV20-1 and J usage is TRBJ2-5; 11 positions match TRBD2. This CDR3 has 18 amino acids. The germline CDR1 and CDR2 sequences are DFQATT and SNEGSKA (reference sequence). With V trimmed by 0 bases and J by 2 bases, 11 bases remained unmatched.

This clonotype came up many times. The chain couples TRBV2 to TRBJ2-7; D call uncertain. Between the trimmed V and J ends, which lost 6 bases and 2 bases, there was a span of 8 bases. The CDR3 is 12 amino acids. Per germline, CDR1 SNHLY and CDR2 FYNNEI. CDR3 sequence: CASRGRTYEQYF. Written as DNA, the CDR3 is TGTGCCAGCAGGGGCAGAACCTACGAGCAGTACTTC.

This clonotype was seen a few times. The chain couples TRBV7-3 to TRBJ2-2; TRBD1 matches 9 bases. Germline-derived CDR1 and CDR2 are SGHTA and FQGTGA. The CDR3 is 17 residues long. V was clipped by 5 bases and J by 4 bases; unmatched bases: 11. This CDR3 reads CASSRDRVAGGTGELFF. The CDR3 region has the DNA TGTGCCAGCAGCCGGGACAGGGTGGCTGGAGGCACCGGGGAGCTGTTTTTT.

This clonotype was seen at least ten times. This rearrangement joins TRBV24-1 to TRBJ2-7; D gene ambiguous. The germline V gene has CDR1 KGHDR and CDR2 SFDVKD. The CDR3 covers 13 residues. Trimming left V 4 bases short and J 6 bases short, with 12 bases between. The CDR3 DNA follows: TGTGCCACCAGTGACCCCCCCCCTTCCGAGCAGTACTTC. It encodes CATSDPPPSEQYF.

This sequence joins TRBV7-8 and TRBJ2-6, with TRBD2 matching 7 bases. Germline values: CDR1 SGHVS, CDR2 FQNEAQ. The CDR3 spans 17 residues. With V trimmed by 5 bases and J by 0 bases, 7 bases remained unmatched. CDR3 bases: TGTGCCAGCAGCCCCGTCGGGGGGAGCTCTGGGGCCAACGTCCTGACTTTC. This gives the protein CASSPVGGSSGANVLTF.

This chain links TRBV15 with TRBJ1-6, with TRBD1 matching over 9 bases. The V and J ends lost 3 bases and 8 bases, in that order; junction bases with no gene match: 5. Germline-derived CDR1 and CDR2 are LNHNV and YYDKDF (reference sequence). The CDR3 is made up of 15 amino acids. The CDR3 coding sequence is TGTGCCACCAGCAGGACAGGGGGATCTGATTCACCCCTCCACTTT. Translation: CATSRTGGSDSPLHF.

A few counts support this clonotype. V usage is TRBV5-1 and J usage is TRBJ2-1, with D possibly matching TRBD1 (5 bases). Germline CDR1 and CDR2: SGHRS and YFSETQ. V was clipped by 2 bases and J by 0 bases, with 12 bases between them. The CDR3 is made up of 16 amino acids. The CDR3 spells CASSFHRSSSYNEQFF. Here the CDR3 DNA reads TGCGCCAGCAGCTTTCACAGGTCCAGCTCCTACAATGAGCAGTTCTTC.

As to this clonotype: The junction departs from germline at one end; a sequencing error may be responsible. The chain links TRBV19 to TRBJ1-5, with D possibly TRBD1 on 5 matching bases. Germline V gene sequence: CDR1 LNHDA, CDR2 SQIVND (reference sequence). The CDR3 contains 14 residues. CDR3 region: CASSISQGSLSVDF. CDR3 coding DNA: TGTGCCAGTAGTATAAGTCAGGGATCCCTATCAGTGGATTTT.